This TCR beta chain was recorded in a study of technical replicates of blood from several donors. Sequencing used immunoSEQ multiplex PCR; TCRdb keeps in-frame clones, though not all of them. The table includes almost 70,000 clones, over 75% detected once. Germline V lookup: CDR1 MNHNS, CDR2 SASEGT. Trimming removed 5 bases at V and 7 bases at J, with 17 bases between. The CDR3 contains 15 residues. This TCR derives from a human donor in good health. Some clones in this sample may be carry-over from other donors' samples. Sequencing was done on a sample of PBMCs. The gene calls are TRBV6-1 and TRBJ2-2, with D maybe TRBD2 (7 bases). CDR3 DNA sequence: TGTGCCAGCAGTTCAATGAGGGGGAGGGTCGGGGAGCTGTTTTTT. It codes for CASSSMRGRVGELFF.